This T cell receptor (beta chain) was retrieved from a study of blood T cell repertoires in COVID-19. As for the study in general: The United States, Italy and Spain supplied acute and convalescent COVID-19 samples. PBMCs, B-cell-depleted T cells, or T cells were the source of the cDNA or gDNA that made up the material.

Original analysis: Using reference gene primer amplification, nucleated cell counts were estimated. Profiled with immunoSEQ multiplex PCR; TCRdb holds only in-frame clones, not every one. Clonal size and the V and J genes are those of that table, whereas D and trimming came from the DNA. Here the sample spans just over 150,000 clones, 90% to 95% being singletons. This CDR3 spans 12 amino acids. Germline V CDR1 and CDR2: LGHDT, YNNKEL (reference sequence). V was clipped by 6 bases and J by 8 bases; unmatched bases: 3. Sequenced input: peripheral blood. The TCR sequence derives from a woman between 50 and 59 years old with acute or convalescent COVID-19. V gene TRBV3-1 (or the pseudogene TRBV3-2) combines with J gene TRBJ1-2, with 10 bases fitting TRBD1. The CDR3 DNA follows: TGTGCCAGCAGACTGGACAGGGGGGGCTACACCTTC. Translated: CASRLDRGGYTF.